This T cell receptor (beta chain) was recorded in a study of blood T cell repertoires in COVID-19. Overall study: The United States, Italy and Spain supplied acute and convalescent COVID-19 samples. PBMCs, B-cell-depleted T cells, or T cells were the source of the cDNA or gDNA that made up the material.

Deletions cut 5 bases from V and 0 bases from J, with 14 bases between. This CDR3 region has 16 residues. Germline V gene lookup returns CDR1 SGHTA and CDR2 FQGNSA. In the original workflow: From reference gene primer amplification, estimates of nucleated cell counts were derived. Generated by immunoSEQ multiplex PCR, the TCRdb table keeps only in-frame clones and is missing some. D and trimming come from the DNA, and the V and J calls and clone size come from that table. The table has tens of thousands of clones, less than 85% seen once; the top ten hold about 5.8%. The sequence came from a human donor in a cohort sampled during active COVID-19. The rearrangement uses TRBV7-2 and TRBJ1-3; D not certain. The sequencing sample was made of peripheral blood. The CDR3 nucleotides are TGTGCCAGCAGCCTATCAGGTGCCCACTCTGGAAACACCATATATTTT. Translated: CASSLSGAHSGNTIYF. The entire variable domain, with the rest obtained from reference TRBV7-2 and TRBJ1-3, is as follows: GAGVSQSPSNKVTEKGKDVELRCDPISGHTALYWYRQSLGQGLEFLIYFQGNSAPDKSGLPSDRFSAERTGGSVSTLTIQRTQQEDSAVYLCASSLSGAHSGNTIYFGEGSWLTVV.